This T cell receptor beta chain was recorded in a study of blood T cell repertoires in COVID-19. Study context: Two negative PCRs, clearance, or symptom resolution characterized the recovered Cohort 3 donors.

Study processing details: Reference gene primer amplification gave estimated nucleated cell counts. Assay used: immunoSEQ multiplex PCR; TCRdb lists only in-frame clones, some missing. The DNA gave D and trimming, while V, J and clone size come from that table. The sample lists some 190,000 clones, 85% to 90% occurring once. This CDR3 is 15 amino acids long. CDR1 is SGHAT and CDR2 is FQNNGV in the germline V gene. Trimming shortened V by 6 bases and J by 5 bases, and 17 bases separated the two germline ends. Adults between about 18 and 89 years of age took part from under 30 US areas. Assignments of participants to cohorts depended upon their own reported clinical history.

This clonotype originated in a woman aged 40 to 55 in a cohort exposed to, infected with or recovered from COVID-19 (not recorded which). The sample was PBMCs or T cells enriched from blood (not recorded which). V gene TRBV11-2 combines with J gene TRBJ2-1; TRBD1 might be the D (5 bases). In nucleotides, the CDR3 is TGTGCCAGCAGGACGAAGAGGTGGACAAACAATGAGCAGTTCTTC. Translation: CASRTKRWTNNEQFF.